This passage covers 24 T cell receptor beta chains from one sample sequenced in a study of blood T cell repertoires in COVID-19. Data came from immunoSEQ multiplex PCR; TCRdb stores just in-frame clones and leaves some out. Of roughly 230,000 clones listed, nearly 85% are singletons. The sequenced material came from peripheral blood. Every receptor here comes from a human donor in a cohort sampled during active COVID-19.

The genes are TRBV5-1 and TRBJ2-1, with TRBD1 matching over 7 bases. Per germline, CDR1 SGHRS and CDR2 YFSETQ. The CDR3 contains 15 residues. V was clipped by 4 bases and J by 2 bases; unmatched bases: 6. The CDR3 DNA follows: TGCGCCAGCAGCAATCTGGGACAGACCTACAATGAGCAGTTCTTC. It encodes CASSNLGQTYNEQFF.

The chain carries TRBV4-1 and TRBJ2-7, with D tentatively TRBD2 (5 bases). Between the trimmed V and J ends, which lost 4 bases and 2 bases, there was a span of 15 bases. Germline loops: CDR1 MGHRA, CDR2 YSYEKL. The CDR3 length is 15 residues. The CDR3 spells CASSPPGSGPYEQYF. The CDR3 DNA sequence: TGCGCCAGCAGCCCCCCGGGGAGCGGACCCTACGAGCAGTACTTC.

The chain is built from TRBV2 and TRBJ2-3; TRBD2 agrees at 10 bases. V lost 9 bases to trimming and J lost 4 bases; unmatched junction nucleotides: 7. Germline V gene lookup returns CDR1 SNHLY and CDR2 FYNNEI. The CDR3 consists of 14 residues. The CDR3 region has the DNA TGTGCCAGGGGGACTAGCGACGGCTCAGATACGCAGTATTTT. This sequence encodes CARGTSDGSDTQYF.

The chain is built from TRBV18 and TRBJ1-1; D remains unclear. The V and J ends lost 3 bases and 3 bases respectively, with 11 bases between them. The CDR3 runs to 14 residues. Germline V gives CDR1 KGHSH, CDR2 LQKENI. CDR3 coding DNA: TGTGCCAGCTCACCCCTGAGCGGTGACACTGAAGCTTTCTTT. Translated, it gives CASSPLSGDTEAFF. Together with reference TRBV18 and TRBJ1-1, the CDR3 gives the full variable domain: NAGVMQNPRHLVRRRGQEARLRCSPMKGHSHVYWYRQLPEEGLKFMVYLQKENIIDESGMPKERFSAEFPKEGPSILRIQQVVRGDSAAYFCASSPLSGDTEAFFGQGTRLTVV.

The J gene is TRBJ1-6, the V gene TRBV9, with 8 nucleotides matching TRBD1. Germline loops: CDR1 SGDLS, CDR2 YYNGEE. The CDR3 has 15 amino acids. J gave up 6 bases and V 0 bases, and 2 bases lay outside the gene matches. CDR3 DNA sequence: TGTGCCAGCAGCGTAGCGCAGGGGGCTAATTCACCCCTCCACTTT. Protein sequence: CASSVAQGANSPLHF.

The chain is built from TRBV7-8 and TRBJ1-1, with 9 bases identical to TRBD1. V shed 3 bases and J 6 bases; nucleotides not matched to a gene: 11. The CDR3 totals 16 residues. Germline CDR1 is SGHVS and CDR2 is FQNEAQ. DNA of the CDR3: TGTGCCAGCAGCTTGGGGACAGGGACCTTCGAAGCTGAAGCTTTCTTT. As protein: CASSLGTGTFEAEAFF. The full variable domain, in which reference TRBV7-8 and TRBJ1-1 provide the parts outside the CDR3, is GAGVSQSPRYKVAKRGQDVALRCDPISGHVSLFWYQQALGQGPEFLTYFQNEAQLDKSGLPSDRFFAERPEGSVSTLKIQRTQQEDSAVYLCASSLGTGTFEAEAFFGQGTRLTVV.

The gene calls are TRBV24-1 and TRBJ2-1, with 9 bases lining up with TRBD1. CDR1 and CDR2 from the germline V gene are KGHDR and SFDVKD. Germline trimming cut 4 bases from V and 2 bases from J; bases unmatched to any gene: 8. The CDR3 has 17 amino acids. Written as DNA, the CDR3 is TGTGCCACCAGTGAATGGGCCGGGACAGGGACCTACAATGAGCAGTTCTTC. It translates to CATSEWAGTGTYNEQFF.

The J gene is TRBJ1-4, the V gene TRBV10-1; the D gene is possibly TRBD1 (5 bases). Germline CDR1 reads WNHNN; CDR2 reads SYGVQD (reference sequence). CDR3 length equals 12 residues. V dropped 11 bases and J dropped 10 bases, with 17 bases sitting between them. Written as DNA, the CDR3 is TGCGCCTCCAAGGAGAGGGGAGGAAAACTGTTTTTT. This codes for CASKERGGKLFF.

The rearrangement links TRBV5-4 to TRBJ1-2; D is ambiguous. The CDR3 consists of 14 residues. The V gene lost 3 bases and the J gene lost 6 bases, with 15 bases spanning the gap. Germline loops: CDR1 SGHNT, CDR2 YYREEE (reference sequence). CDR3 region: CASSSGAGWDGYTF. The CDR3, as DNA: TGTGCCAGCAGCTCAGGCGCGGGGTGGGATGGCTACACCTTC.

In this sample, this clone turned up a few times. The rearrangement links TRBV7-9 to TRBJ1-6, with D perhaps TRBD1 (6 bases). Germline lookup yields CDR1 SEHNR and CDR2 FQNEAQ (reference sequence). The CDR3 runs 14 residues. The V and J ends lost 6 bases and 10 bases respectively, with 16 bases between them. The CDR3 protein is CASSKTGFGSPLHF. The CDR3 bases are TGTGCCAGCAGTAAAACAGGGTTTGGATCACCCCTCCACTTT.

J is TRBJ1-2 and V is TRBV6-5; 11 positions match TRBD1. The CDR3 sequence is 15 residues long. Germline CDR1 is MNHEY and CDR2 is SVGAGI. The V segment lost 2 bases and the J segment 5 bases; nucleotides outside the gene matches: 4. The CDR3 bases are TGTGCCAGCAGTTACACCGGACAGGGGGCGTATGGCTACACCTTC. Translated: CASSYTGQGAYGYTF.

The genes are TRBV24-1 and TRBJ2-2, with 7 bases identical to TRBD2. CDR1 and CDR2 from the germline V gene are KGHDR and SFDVKD. CDR3 length equals 16 residues. V lost 3 bases and J lost 6; bases outside the gene matches: 9. CDR3 protein: CATSDPRLATAGELFF. The CDR3 nucleotides read TGTGCCACCAGTGATCCGAGACTAGCTACGGCCGGGGAGCTGTTTTTT.

Note on this clone: One junction end does not reproduce the germline sequence, and a read error may be involved. V gene TRBV7-7 combines with J gene TRBJ1-1, with D unresolved. Germline CDR1 reads SSHAT; CDR2 reads FNYEAQ (reference sequence). This CDR3 region has 16 residues. The CDR3 protein is CASSRLVRGPNTEAFF. Written as DNA, the CDR3 is TGTGCTAGCAGCCGACTGGTAAGAGGGCCGAACACTGAAGCTTTCTTT.

The rearrangement uses TRBV5-1 and TRBJ1-1; maybe TRBD1 (5 bases). This CDR3 is built from 13 residues. Germline CDR1 reads SGHRS; CDR2 reads YFSETQ. V lost 1 base to trimming and J lost 4 bases, with 8 bases between them. The CDR3 DNA reads TGCGCCAGCAGCTTGCTCAGGGCCACTGAAGCTTTCTTT. Residues: CASSLLRATEAFF. Supplemented by reference TRBV5-1 and TRBJ1-1, the full variable domain reads KAGVTQTPRYLIKTRGQQVTLSCSPISGHRSVSWYQQTPGQGLQFLFEYFSETQRNKGNFPGRFSGRQFSNSRSEMNVSTLELGDSALYLCASSLLRATEAFFGQGTRLTVV.

This chain joins TRBV19 and TRBJ1-1, with 9 bases matching TRBD1. J gave up 4 bases and V 7 bases, and 7 bases lay outside the gene matches. Germline V gene data show CDR1 as LNHDA and CDR2 as SQIVND (reference sequence). This CDR3 is built from 14 residues. The CDR3 reads CASTDRGGVTEAFF. As DNA, the CDR3 is TGTGCCAGTACTGACAGGGGGGGAGTCACTGAAGCTTTCTTT.

The genes are TRBV19 and TRBJ1-2; D unclear. V lost 5 bases, J lost 1 base, and 8 bases lay in between. Germline V gene sequence: CDR1 LNHDA, CDR2 SQIVND (reference sequence). This CDR3 spans 13 amino acids. CDR3 in DNA: TGTGCCAGTAGTGGGCTCAGTAACTATGGCTACACCTTC. Translation gives CASSGLSNYGYTF.

The chain recombines TRBV4-1 with TRBJ2-3; perhaps TRBD1 as D (6 bases). This CDR3 has 14 residues. CDR1 MGHRA and CDR2 YSYEKL come from the germline V gene. V lost 5 bases and J 7 bases, leaving 16 bases between the germline ends. CDR3 in DNA: TGCGCCAGCAGCTCCCGGACAGAGCATAATACGCAGTATTTT. It codes for CASSSRTEHNTQYF.

The rearrangement joins TRBV4-2 to TRBJ1-1; D may be TRBD1 (6 bases). Trimming pared 4 bases from V and 1 base from J, leaving 13 bases between. CDR3 length: 15 amino acids. Germline assignment: CDR1 LGHNA and CDR2 YNFKEQ. CDR3 sequence: CASSLGRGSNTEAFF. As DNA, the CDR3 is TGTGCCAGCAGCCTGGGCAGGGGCTCGAACACTGAAGCTTTCTTT.

This clone was detected only a few times. The chain uses TRBV12-5 and TRBJ1-3, with 9 bases matching TRBD1. CDR1 is LGHNT, CDR2 FRNRAP, per germline. The CDR3 length is 16 residues. V lost 5 bases, J lost 5 bases, and 10 bases stayed unmatched. CDR3 protein: CASGLSGGQGRNTIYF. The CDR3, as DNA: TGTGCTAGTGGTCTCTCGGGGGGACAGGGAAGAAACACCATATATTTT.

The gene calls are TRBV24-1 and TRBJ2-2; TRBD1 aligns across 8 bases. The CDR3 spans 16 residues. Germline assignment: CDR1 KGHDR and CDR2 SFDVKD. V trimming: 4 bases; J trimming: 5 bases; junction bases outside the gene matches: 8. The DNA of the CDR3 is TGTGCCACCAGTGAAACGAGACAGGGGTGGACCGGGGAGCTGTTTTTT. Its translation: CATSETRQGWTGELFF.

This chain links TRBV7-6 with TRBJ2-7; TRBD2 agrees at 10 bases. This CDR3 spans 20 amino acids. With V trimmed by 1 base and J by 2 bases, 17 bases remained unmatched. Germline V gives CDR1 SGHVS, CDR2 FNYEAQ. CDR3 amino acids: CASSLESRRLAGVGTYEQYF. CDR3 nucleotides: TGTGCCAGCAGCTTAGAGTCTCGTCGGCTAGCGGGAGTAGGGACCTACGAGCAGTACTTC. Filled out from reference TRBV7-6 and TRBJ2-7, the complete variable domain reads GAGVSQSPRYKVTKRGQDVALRCDPISGHVSLYWYRQALGQGPEFLTYFNYEAQQDKSGLPNDRFSAERPEGSISTLTIQRTEQRDSAMYRCASSLESRRLAGVGTYEQYFGPGTRLTVT.

This chain uses TRBV12-3 or TRBV12-4 with TRBJ2-1; 7 bases agree with TRBD1. V was pared by 8 bases and J by 9 bases, with 4 bases of the junction left unmatched. The CDR3 is made up of 11 amino acids. CDR3 residues: CASSRDSEQFF. DNA for the CDR3: TGTGCCAGCTCACGGGACAGTGAGCAGTTCTTC.

The rearrangement joins TRBV7-9 to TRBJ2-7; 7 bases agree with TRBD1. Germline V lookup: CDR1 SEHNR, CDR2 FQNEAQ (reference sequence). With 2 bases clipped from V and 3 bases from J, the junction kept 7 bases outside the gene matches. This CDR3 spans 15 amino acids. In DNA form, the CDR3 reads TGTGCCAGCAGCTTAATTTCAGGGGGTGGCTACGAGCAGTACTTC. Amino acids: CASSLISGGGYEQYF. The full variable domain, rest sourced from reference TRBV7-9 and TRBJ2-7, is DTGVSQNPRHKITKRGQNVTFRCDPISEHNRLYWYRQTLGQGPEFLTYFQNEAQLEKSRLLSDRFSAERPKGSFSTLEIQRTEQGDSAMYLCASSLISGGGYEQYFGPGTRLTVT.

The rearrangement uses TRBV11-3 and TRBJ2-1; a possible D gene is TRBD1 (6 bases). The V gene lost 2 bases and the J gene lost 0 bases, with 8 bases spanning the gap. The CDR3 has 15 residues. Germline CDR1 and CDR2: SGHNT and YENEEA. The CDR3 coding sequence is TGTGCCAGCAGCTTACAGGGGAGCTCCTACAATGAGCAGTTCTTC. Translating it yields CASSLQGSSYNEQFF.